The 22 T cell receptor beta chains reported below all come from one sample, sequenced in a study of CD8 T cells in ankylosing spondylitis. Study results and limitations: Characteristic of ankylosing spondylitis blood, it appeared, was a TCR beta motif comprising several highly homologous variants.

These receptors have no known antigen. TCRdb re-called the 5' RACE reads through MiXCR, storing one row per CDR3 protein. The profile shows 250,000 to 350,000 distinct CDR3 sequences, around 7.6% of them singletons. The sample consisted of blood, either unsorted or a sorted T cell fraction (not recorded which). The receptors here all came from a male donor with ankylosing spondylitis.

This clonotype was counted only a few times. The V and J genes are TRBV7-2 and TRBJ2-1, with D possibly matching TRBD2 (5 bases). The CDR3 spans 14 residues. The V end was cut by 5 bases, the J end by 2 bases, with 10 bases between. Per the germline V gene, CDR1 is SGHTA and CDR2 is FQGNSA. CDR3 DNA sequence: TGTGCCAGCAGCGAGCCCGGGACCTACAATGAGCAGTTCTTC. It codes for CASSEPGTYNEQFF.

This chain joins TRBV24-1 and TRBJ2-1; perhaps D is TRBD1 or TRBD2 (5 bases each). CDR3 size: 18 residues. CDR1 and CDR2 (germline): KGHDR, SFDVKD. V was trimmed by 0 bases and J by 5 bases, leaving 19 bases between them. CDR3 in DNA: TGTGCCACCAGTGATTTGCAGACGGGACGGTTTGTCGACAATGAGCAGTTCTTC. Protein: CATSDLQTGRFVDNEQFF.

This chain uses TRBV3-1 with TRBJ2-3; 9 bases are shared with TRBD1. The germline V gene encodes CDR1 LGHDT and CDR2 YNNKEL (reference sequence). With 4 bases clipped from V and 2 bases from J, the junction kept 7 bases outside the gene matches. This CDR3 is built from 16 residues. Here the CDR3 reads CASSPSDRGYTDTQYF. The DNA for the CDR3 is TGTGCCAGCAGCCCCTCGGACAGGGGATACACAGATACGCAGTATTTT.

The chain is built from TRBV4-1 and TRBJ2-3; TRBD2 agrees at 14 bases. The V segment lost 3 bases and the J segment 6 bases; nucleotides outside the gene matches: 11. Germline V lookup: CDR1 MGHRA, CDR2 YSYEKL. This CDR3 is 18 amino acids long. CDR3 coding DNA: TGCGCCAGCAGCCACCAGCCCGGGACTAGCGGGGGCAGGGATACGCAGTATTTT. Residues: CASSHQPGTSGGRDTQYF.

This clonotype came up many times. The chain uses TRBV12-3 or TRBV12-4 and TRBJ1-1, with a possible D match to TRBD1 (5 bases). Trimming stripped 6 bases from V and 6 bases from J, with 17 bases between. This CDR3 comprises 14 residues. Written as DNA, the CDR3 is TGTGCCAGCAGCCAAAGGACTCTAGGGGCTGAAGCTTTCTTT. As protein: CASSQRTLGAEAFF.

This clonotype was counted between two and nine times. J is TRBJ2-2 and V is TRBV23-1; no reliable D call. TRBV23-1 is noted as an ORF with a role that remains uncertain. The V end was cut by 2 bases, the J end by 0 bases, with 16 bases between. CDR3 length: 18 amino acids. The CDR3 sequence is CASSQRSWTSANTGELFF. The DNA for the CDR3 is TGCGCCAGCAGTCAACGTAGTTGGACCAGCGCGAACACCGGGGAGCTGTTTTTT.

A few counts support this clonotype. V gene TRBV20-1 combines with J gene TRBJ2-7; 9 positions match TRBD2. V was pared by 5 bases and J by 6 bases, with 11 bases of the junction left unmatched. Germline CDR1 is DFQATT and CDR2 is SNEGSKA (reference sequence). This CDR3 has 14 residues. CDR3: CSAVTSGDLSEQYF. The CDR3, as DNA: TGCAGTGCTGTGACTAGCGGAGACCTTAGCGAGCAGTACTTC.

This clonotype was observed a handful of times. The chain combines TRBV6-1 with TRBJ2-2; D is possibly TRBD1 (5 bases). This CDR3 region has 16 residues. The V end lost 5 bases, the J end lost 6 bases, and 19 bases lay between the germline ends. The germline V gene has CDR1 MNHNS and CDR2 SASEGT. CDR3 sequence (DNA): TGTGCCAGCAGTCCTTGGGCGGAACAGGCCCCCGGGGAGCTGTTTTTT. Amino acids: CASSPWAEQAPGELFF.

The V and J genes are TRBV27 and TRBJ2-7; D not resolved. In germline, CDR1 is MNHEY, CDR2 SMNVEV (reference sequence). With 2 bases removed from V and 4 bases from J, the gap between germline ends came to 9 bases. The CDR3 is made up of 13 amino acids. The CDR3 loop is CASSLKIRYEQYF. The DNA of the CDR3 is TGTGCCAGCAGTTTAAAGATAAGATACGAGCAGTACTTC.

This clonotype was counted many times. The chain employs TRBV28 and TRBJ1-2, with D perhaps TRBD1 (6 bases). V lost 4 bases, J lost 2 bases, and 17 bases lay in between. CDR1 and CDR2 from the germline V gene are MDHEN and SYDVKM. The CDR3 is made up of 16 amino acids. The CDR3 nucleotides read TGTGCCAGCAGTTCCCCCAGGGGTACTTCAAACTATGGCTACACCTTC. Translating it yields CASSSPRGTSNYGYTF.

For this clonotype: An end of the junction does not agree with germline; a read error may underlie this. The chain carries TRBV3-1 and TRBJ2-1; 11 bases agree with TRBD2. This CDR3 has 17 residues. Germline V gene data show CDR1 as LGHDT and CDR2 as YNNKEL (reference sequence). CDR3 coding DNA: TGTGCCAGCAGCGCCCCTAGCGGGAGGAGCTCCTGCAATGAGCAGTTCTTC. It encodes CASSAPSGRSSCNEQFF.

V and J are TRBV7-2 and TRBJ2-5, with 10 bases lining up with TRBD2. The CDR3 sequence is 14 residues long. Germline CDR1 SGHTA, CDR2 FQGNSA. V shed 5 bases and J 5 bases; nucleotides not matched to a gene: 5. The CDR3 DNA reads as TGTGCCAGCAGCAGCGGGAGGGCCTATGAGACCCAGTACTTC. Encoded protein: CASSSGRAYETQYF.

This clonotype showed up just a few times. CDR3 residues: CSAYPASGSATQYF. The DNA of the CDR3 is TGCAGTGCTTACCCGGCTAGCGGGAGTGCTACGCAGTATTTT. The chain has TRBV20-1 and TRBJ2-3; 10 bases are a match to TRBD2. The V and J ends lost 5 bases and 8 bases, in that order; junction bases with no gene match: 10. Germline V CDR1 and CDR2: DFQATT, SNEGSKA (reference sequence). The CDR3 runs 14 residues.

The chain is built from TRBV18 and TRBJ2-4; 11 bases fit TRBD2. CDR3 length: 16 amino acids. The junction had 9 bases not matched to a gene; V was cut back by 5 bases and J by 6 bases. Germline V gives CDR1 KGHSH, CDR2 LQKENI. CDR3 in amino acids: CASSITGTSGGNIQYF. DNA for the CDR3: TGTGCCAGCTCAATTACCGGGACTAGCGGAGGAAACATTCAGTACTTC.

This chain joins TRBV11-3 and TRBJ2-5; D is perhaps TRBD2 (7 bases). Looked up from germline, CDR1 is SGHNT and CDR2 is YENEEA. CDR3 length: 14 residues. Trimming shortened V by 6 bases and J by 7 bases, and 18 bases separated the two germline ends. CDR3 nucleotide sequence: TGTGCCAGCAGTCCTTACTCAGGGGAGGGGACCCAGTACTTC. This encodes CASSPYSGEGTQYF.

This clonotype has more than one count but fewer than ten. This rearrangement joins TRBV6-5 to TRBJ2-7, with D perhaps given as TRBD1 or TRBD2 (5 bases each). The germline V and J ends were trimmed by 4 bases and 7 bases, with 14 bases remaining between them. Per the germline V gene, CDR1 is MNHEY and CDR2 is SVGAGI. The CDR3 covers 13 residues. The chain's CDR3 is CASSFGDAWEQYF. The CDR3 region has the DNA TGTGCCAGCAGTTTCGGGGACGCTTGGGAGCAGTACTTC.

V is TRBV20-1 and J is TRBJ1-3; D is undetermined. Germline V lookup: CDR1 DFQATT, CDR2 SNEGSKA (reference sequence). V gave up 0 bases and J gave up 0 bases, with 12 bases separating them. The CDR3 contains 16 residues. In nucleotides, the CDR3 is TGCAGTGCTAGAGATCCGACGGAACCCTCTGGAAACACCATATATTTT. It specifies CSARDPTEPSGNTIYF.

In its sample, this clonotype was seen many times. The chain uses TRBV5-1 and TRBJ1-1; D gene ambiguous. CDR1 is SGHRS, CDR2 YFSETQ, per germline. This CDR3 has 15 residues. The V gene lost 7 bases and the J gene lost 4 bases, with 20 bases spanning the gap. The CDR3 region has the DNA TGCGCCAGCGGAGAGGGAACCGGTTGGACCACTGAAGCTTTCTTT. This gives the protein CASGEGTGWTTEAFF.

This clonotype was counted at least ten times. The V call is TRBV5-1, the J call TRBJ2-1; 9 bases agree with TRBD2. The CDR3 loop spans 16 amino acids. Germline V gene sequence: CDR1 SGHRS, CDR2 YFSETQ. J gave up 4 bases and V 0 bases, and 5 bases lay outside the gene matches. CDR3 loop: CASSLVLAGVYNEQFF. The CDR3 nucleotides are TGCGCCAGCAGCTTGGTATTAGCGGGGGTGTACAATGAGCAGTTCTTC.

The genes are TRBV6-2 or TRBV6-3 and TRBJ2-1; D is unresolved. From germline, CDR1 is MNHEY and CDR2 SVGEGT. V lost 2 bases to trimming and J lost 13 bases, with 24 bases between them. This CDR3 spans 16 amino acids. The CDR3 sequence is CASSYGLYGEGKNQFF. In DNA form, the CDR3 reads TGTGCCAGCAGTTACGGGCTCTACGGAGAAGGGAAGAACCAGTTCTTC.

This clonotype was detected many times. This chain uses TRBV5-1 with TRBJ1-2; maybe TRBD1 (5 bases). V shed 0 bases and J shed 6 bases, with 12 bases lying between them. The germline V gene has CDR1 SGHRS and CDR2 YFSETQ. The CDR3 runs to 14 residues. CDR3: CASSLEGSSNGYTF. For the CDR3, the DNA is TGCGCCAGCAGCTTGGAGGGGTCCTCTAATGGCTACACCTTC.

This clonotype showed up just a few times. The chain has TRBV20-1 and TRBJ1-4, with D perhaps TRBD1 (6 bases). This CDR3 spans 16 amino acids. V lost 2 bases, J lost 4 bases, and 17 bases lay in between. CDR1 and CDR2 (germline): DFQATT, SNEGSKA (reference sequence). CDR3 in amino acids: CSARPFLGGNNEKLFF. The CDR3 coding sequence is TGCAGTGCTAGACCATTCCTCGGGGGCAATAATGAAAAACTGTTTTTT.